The clone carrying this TCR beta chain was detected ten times or more. The junction does not match germline at one end; this may be a read error. The sample is drawn from a study of neurological immune-mediated disorders. Every sequencing run produced over 180 million TCR-beta sequences, and the sequences from any one run covered 15-18 subjects. TCRdb redid the calling of the 5' RACE reads with MiXCR, one entry per CDR3 protein. This table holds tens of thousands of distinct CDR3 sequences, around 4.2% found once. This CDR3 is 12 amino acids long. CDR1 is DFQATT, CDR2 SNEGSKA, per germline (reference sequence).

The sequenced sample consisted of PBMCs. The source is a man aged 50-60 years with multiple sclerosis. V usage is TRBV20-1 and J usage is TRBJ1-5; 7 bases fit TRBD1. CDR3 in amino acids: CSTGVRNLPQHF. The CDR3 coding sequence is TGCAGTACAGGGGTTCGCAATCTGCCCCAGCATTTT.